Below, one TCR beta chain is given with its context. The antigen remains undetermined. The data were taken from a study of shared clonotypes between healthy human individuals. General study results and limits: Estimated richness was generally greater in naive than memory subsets.

Genomic DNA (from each subset) was split evenly across several immunoSEQ plates. Generated by immunoSEQ multiplex PCR, the TCRdb table keeps only in-frame clones and is missing some. The sample carries 2,500,000 or so clones, just under 95% recorded once. CD45RA+ naive and CD45RA-negative memory subsets were separated from CD4+ cells. The source is a man in his late teens or twenties in good health. Some clones in this sample may be carry-over from other donors' samples. Sequencing was performed on naive CD4+ T cells from PBMCs. The subset denotes: CD45RA+ positively selected.

The CDR3 region is CASSPQGLAGGNEQFF. In DNA form, the CDR3 reads TGTGCCAGCAGTCCCCAGGGACTAGCGGGAGGGAATGAGCAGTTCTTC. This rearrangement joins TRBV28 to TRBJ2-1, with 16 bases fitting TRBD2. Germline-derived CDR1 and CDR2 are MDHEN and SYDVKM. The CDR3 totals 16 residues. V was clipped by 5 bases and J by 7 bases; unmatched bases: 5. The full variable domain, completed using reference TRBV28 and TRBJ2-1, is DVKVTQSSRYLVKRTGEKVFLECVQDMDHENMFWYRQDPGLGLRLIYFSYDVKMKEKGDIPEGYSVSREKKERFSLILESASTNQTSMYLCASSPQGLAGGNEQFFGPGTRLTVL.